The present entry profiles one TCR beta chain with its context. The protocol was immunoSEQ multiplex PCR, while the TCRdb copy is restricted to in-frame clones and leaves out a portion. The sample shows some 67,000 clones, around 92% of them seen only once. The CDR3 sequence is 16 residues long. V gave up 3 bases and J gave up 0 bases, with 13 bases separating them. The germline V gene encodes CDR1 SEHNR and CDR2 FQNEAQ (reference sequence). This entry belongs to a study of control samples from healthy donors and cancer patients. This clonotype was sampled from a man aged 60 to 69 with lung cancer. This chain links TRBV7-9 with TRBJ2-3, with a weak D call TRBD2 (7 bases). Input material: PBMCs. CDR3 residues: CASSFLRGPSTDTQYF. CDR3 nucleotides: TGTGCCAGCAGCTTTCTGCGGGGGCCGAGCACAGATACGCAGTATTTT.